This T cell receptor (beta chain) was recorded in a study of shared clonotypes between healthy human individuals. As for this clone: Its target is not known.

Everyone who donated was a Caucasian adult who lived in Nashville, Tennessee. V was pared by 8 bases and J by 0 bases, with 5 bases between. CDR1 and CDR2 from the germline V gene are MNHNS and SASEGT. This CDR3 is built from 13 residues. Clones were read by immunoSEQ multiplex PCR, and TCRdb kept only the in-frame ones, dropping some. Among about a million clones listed, less than 85% were seen once. The study, taken as a whole, reports: Only a few donors were included, so the genetic and exposure-history diversity represented was limited.

The clonotype comes from a man younger than 35 in good health. V is TRBV6-1 and J is TRBJ2-6; D gene uncertain. The sample was memory CD4+ T cells sorted from blood. The subset is: CD45RA-negative fraction. The CDR3 sequence: CASVNSGANVLTF. The CDR3 nucleotides are TGTGCCAGCGTGAACTCTGGGGCCAACGTCCTGACTTTC.